These 7 T cell receptor beta chains originate from one sample sequenced in a study of blood T cell repertoires in COVID-19 (dated by TCRdb to the early 2020s). To prepare the library, the immunoSEQ multiplex PCR assay was applied. The clones in this table, taken by TCRdb from immuneACCESS, are in-frame only. Not every clone is retained; where verified, under half of the shortfall comes from an unresolved V gene, and the cause of the rest is unknown. This sample lists 140,000 to 150,000 clones; more than 75% were detected once. Approximately 4.6% of the sample lies in the top ten. Sequenced input: peripheral blood. These receptor sequences come from a human donor in a cohort sampled during active COVID-19.

V is TRBV27 and J is TRBJ2-1; D is unclear. This CDR3 has 13 residues. Germline CDR1 and CDR2: MNHEY and SMNVEV (reference sequence). V dropped 3 bases and J dropped 7 bases, with 10 bases sitting between them. This CDR3 is CASSFGHWNEQFF. CDR3 DNA sequence: TGTGCCAGCAGTTTTGGCCATTGGAATGAGCAGTTCTTC.

The CDR3 DNA reads TGTGCCAGCAGCGGGGGACTAGCGGGAGTTTTAAATACGCAGTATTTT. Its translation: CASSGGLAGVLNTQYF. The chain combines TRBV9 with TRBJ2-3; TRBD2 matches at 14 bases. V shed 3 bases, J shed 7 bases, and the junction held 7 bases outside the gene matches. Germline V gives CDR1 SGDLS, CDR2 YYNGEE. There are 16 residues in the CDR3.

Regarding this clone: One junction end does not reproduce the germline sequence, and a read error may be involved. This chain joins TRBV5-1 and TRBJ1-5, with TRBD1 as a possible D gene (5 bases). Germline V CDR1 and CDR2: SGHRS, YFSETQ. The CDR3 totals 14 residues. The CDR3 DNA follows: TGCGCCCGCAGCTGGGGGGGGGAGAATCAGCCCCAGCATTTT. The encoded protein is CARSWGGENQPQHF. The full variable domain, its missing parts supplied by reference TRBV5-1 and TRBJ1-5, is KAGVTQTPRYLIKTRGQQVTLSCSPISGHRSVSWYQQTPGQGLQFLFEYFSETQRNKGNFPGRFSGRQFSNSRSEMNVSTLELGDSALYLCARSWGGENQPQHFGDGTRLSIL.

The table lists this clone with a count of one. The chain has TRBV6-6 and TRBJ2-5; 7 positions match TRBD1. V shed 10 bases, J shed 0 bases, and the junction held 5 bases outside the gene matches. The length of the CDR3 is 13 residues. Germline V gives CDR1 MNHNY, CDR2 SVGAGI (reference sequence). The CDR3 DNA sequence: TGTGCCACATCACAGGGGAACCAAGAGACCCAGTACTTC. Amino acids: CATSQGNQETQYF.

This chain connects TRBV4-2 to TRBJ2-3; 10 bases fit TRBD2. With V trimmed by 2 bases and J by 5 bases, 25 bases remained unmatched. Germline loops: CDR1 LGHNA, CDR2 YNFKEQ. The CDR3 loop spans 22 amino acids. The CDR3 sequence is CASSQRARAGGPKDLSGDTQYF. The CDR3 DNA follows: TGTGCCAGCAGCCAACGTGCCCGAGCGGGAGGGCCAAAGGACTTGAGTGGAGATACGCAGTATTTT.

With respect to this clone: Additional DNA sequences in this sample encode the identical CDR3. This chain connects TRBV5-1 to TRBJ2-3, with TRBD1 identical over 9 bases. This CDR3 has 14 residues. V lost 3 bases, J lost 3 bases, and 2 bases stayed unmatched. Germline V lookup: CDR1 SGHRS, CDR2 YFSETQ. CDR3 in DNA: TGCGCCAGCAGCTCCGGACAGGGGACAGATACGCAGTATTTT. This encodes CASSSGQGTDTQYF.

V usage is TRBV5-4 and J usage is TRBJ2-2; 9 positions agree with TRBD1. The trim removed 3 bases at V and 7 bases at J, leaving 7 bases unmatched. CDR3 length: 15 amino acids. Germline assignment: CDR1 SGHNT and CDR2 YYREEE (reference sequence). In DNA, the CDR3 is TGTGCCAGCAGCTCCGGACAGGGGATTGACGGGGAGCTGTTTTTT. It specifies CASSSGQGIDGELFF.